Listed below are T cell receptor beta chains from one sample, sequenced in a study of shared clonotypes between healthy human individuals. This table comes from immunoSEQ multiplex PCR, and its TCRdb copy is limited to in-frame clones, with some not included. The sample contains more than 1 million clones, more than 75% of which appear only once. The sequenced sample consisted of memory CD4+ T cells from PBMCs. These receptors came from a man between 18 and 35 years old in good health. Some clones in this sample may be carry-over from other donors' samples. CDR3s include the opening cysteine and the closing phenylalanine or tryptophan. Each record gives: V gene, J gene, clone size, CDR3 protein. Clone size is given for some rows only: seen once, a few or many times, or a class if the clone is expanded.

TRBV5-4	TRBJ2-3	-	CASSWVAASTDTQYF
TRBV6-1	TRBJ1-2	once	CASSVNPGQGGYGYTF
TRBV28	TRBJ2-7	-	CASSFALYEQYF
TRBV4-2	TRBJ2-1	-	CASSQEGQGYNEQFF
TRBV18	TRBJ1-1	-	CASSLQGSTGTEAFF
TRBV19	TRBJ2-5	once	CASSLRGLAGISQYF
TRBV27	TRBJ1-2	-	CASSLSRQSNYGYTF
TRBV30	TRBJ2-7	-	CAWGTGAREQYF
TRBV7-9	TRBJ1-1	-	CASSSRRLGDTEAFF
TRBV5-1	TRBJ2-2	-	CASSLFMGQELFF
TRBV4-2	TRBJ2-3	-	CASSQQGESLAGWTDTQYF
TRBV5-1	TRBJ1-1	-	CASSLGGTNTEAFF
TRBV7-3	TRBJ2-1	once	CASSLTRDRAQFF
TRBV9	TRBJ2-1	-	CASSLSGDSYNEQFF
TRBV4-1	TRBJ2-1	-	CASRQIDMGLAGYNEQFF
TRBV2	TRBJ2-3	-	CASRTGTANTDTQYF
TRBV6-1	TRBJ1-1	-	CASRGGVDTEAFF
TRBV7-2	TRBJ1-2	-	CASSAGQGYGYTF
TRBV9	TRBJ2-7	once	CASSVAVGSDYEQYF
TRBV25-1	TRBJ2-5	few	CASSGSGRETQYF
TRBV5-4	TRBJ1-1	-	CASSPQGTDTEAFF
TRBV28	TRBJ1-5	-	CASSLRGRHQPQHF
TRBV13	TRBJ1-2	once	CASSLQGRASYTF
TRBV7-6	TRBJ2-1	-	CASSLGAGMRHEQFF
TRBV30	TRBJ2-1	-	CSTGRSYNEQFF
TRBV18	TRBJ2-1	-	CASSPPPASGTNEQFF
TRBV28	TRBJ2-7	-	CASSRGTGGLYAQYF
TRBV4-1	TRBJ2-1	once	CASSQVRASGSGAVYNEQFF
TRBV12-5	TRBJ1-1	-	CASGFLSMNTEAFF
TRBV7-9	TRBJ1-2	few	CASSLGSYGYTF
TRBV5-8	TRBJ2-7	-	CASSTGPGQAPYEQYF
TRBV18	TRBJ2-7	-	CASSPASFSYEQYF
TRBV5-1	TRBJ1-1	once	CASSLAVYNTEAFF
TRBV27	TRBJ1-1	-	CASSYSGNTEAFF
TRBV30	TRBJ1-5	-	CAWSDSGLDVRPQHF
TRBV29-1	TRBJ2-5	-	CSVDDRLPPQETQYF
TRBV18	TRBJ1-5	-	CASSQSSAGYQPQHF
TRBV19	TRBJ2-1	few	CASRITGTGGFNEQFF
TRBV25-1	TRBJ2-7	-	CASSAMNEQYF
TRBV5-1	TRBJ2-2	-	CASSPRTGLGTGELFF